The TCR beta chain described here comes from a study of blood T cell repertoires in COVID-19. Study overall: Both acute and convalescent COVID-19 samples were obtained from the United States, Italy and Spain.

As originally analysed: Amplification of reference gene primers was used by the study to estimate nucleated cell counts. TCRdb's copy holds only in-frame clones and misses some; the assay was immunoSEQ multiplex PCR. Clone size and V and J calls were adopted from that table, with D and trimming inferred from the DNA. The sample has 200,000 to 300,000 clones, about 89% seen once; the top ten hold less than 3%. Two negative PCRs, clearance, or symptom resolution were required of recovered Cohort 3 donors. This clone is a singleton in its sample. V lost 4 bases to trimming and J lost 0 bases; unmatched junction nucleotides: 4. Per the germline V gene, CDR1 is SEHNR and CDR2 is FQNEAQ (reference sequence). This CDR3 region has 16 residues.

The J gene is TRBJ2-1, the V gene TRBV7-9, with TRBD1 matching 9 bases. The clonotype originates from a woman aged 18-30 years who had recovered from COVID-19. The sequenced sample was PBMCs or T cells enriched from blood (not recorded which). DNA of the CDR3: TGTGCCAGCAGCTCGGGACAGGGTATCTCCTACAATGAGCAGTTCTTC. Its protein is CASSSGQGISYNEQFF.